The rows below give T cell receptor beta chains drawn from one sample of a study of shared clonotypes between healthy human individuals. TCRdb's copy holds only in-frame clones and misses some; the assay was immunoSEQ multiplex PCR. The profile shows roughly 2.5 million clones, about 92% of them singletons. The sample comprised naive CD4+ T cells sorted from blood. Source of these receptors: a man younger than 35 in good health. Each CDR3 is given with its conserved first and last residue.

TRBJ1-5 | TRBV2 | CASSDESNQPQHF
TRBJ2-1 | TRBV4-1 | CASSQAGGPYNEQFF
TRBJ1-2 | TRBV5-1 | CASSLGQDNYGYTF
TRBJ2-7 | TRBV7-9 | CASSVKAGGANEQYF
TRBJ2-7 | TRBV2 | CASSAGTRKTF
TRBJ1-2 | TRBV28 | CASSRDRFLTF
TRBJ2-5 | TRBV5-1 | CASSDPQETQYF
TRBJ1-2 | TRBV7-9 | CATLVGGASDGYTF
TRBJ2-5 | TRBV6-5 | CASRALAGRGETQYF
TRBJ1-6 | TRBV19 | CASTESSYNSPLHF
TRBJ1-2 | TRBV4-1 | CASSRITGQGNYGYTF